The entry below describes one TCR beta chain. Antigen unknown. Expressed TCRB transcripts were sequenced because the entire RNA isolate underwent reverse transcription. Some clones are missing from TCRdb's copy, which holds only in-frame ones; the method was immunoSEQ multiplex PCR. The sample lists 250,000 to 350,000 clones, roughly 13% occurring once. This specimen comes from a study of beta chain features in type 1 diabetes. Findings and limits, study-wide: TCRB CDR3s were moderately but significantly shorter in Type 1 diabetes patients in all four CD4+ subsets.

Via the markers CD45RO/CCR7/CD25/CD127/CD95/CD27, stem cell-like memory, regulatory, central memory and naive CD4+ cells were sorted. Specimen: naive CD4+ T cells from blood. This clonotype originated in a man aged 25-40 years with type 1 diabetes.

The DNA of the CDR3 is TGTGCCAGCAGGCTTGATCAGGGGTACAATGAGCAGTTCTTC. This translates into CASRLDQGYNEQFF. The rearrangement uses TRBV6-5 and TRBJ2-1; perhaps TRBD1 as D (6 bases). V was trimmed by 6 bases and J by 4 bases, leaving 13 bases between them. There are 14 residues in the CDR3. Germline values: CDR1 MNHEY, CDR2 SVGAGI.